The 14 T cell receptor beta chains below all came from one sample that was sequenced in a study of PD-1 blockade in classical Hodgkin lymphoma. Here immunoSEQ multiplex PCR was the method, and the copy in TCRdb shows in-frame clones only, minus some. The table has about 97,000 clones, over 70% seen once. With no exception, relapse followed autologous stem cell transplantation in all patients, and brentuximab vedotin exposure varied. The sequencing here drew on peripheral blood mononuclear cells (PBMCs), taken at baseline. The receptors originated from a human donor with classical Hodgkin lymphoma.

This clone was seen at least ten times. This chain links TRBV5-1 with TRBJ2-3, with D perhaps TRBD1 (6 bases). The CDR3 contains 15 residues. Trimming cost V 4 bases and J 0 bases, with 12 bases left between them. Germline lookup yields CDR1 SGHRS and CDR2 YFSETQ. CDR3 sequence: CASSPVTGSTDTQYF. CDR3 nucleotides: TGCGCCAGCAGCCCGGTCACAGGGAGCACAGATACGCAGTATTTT.

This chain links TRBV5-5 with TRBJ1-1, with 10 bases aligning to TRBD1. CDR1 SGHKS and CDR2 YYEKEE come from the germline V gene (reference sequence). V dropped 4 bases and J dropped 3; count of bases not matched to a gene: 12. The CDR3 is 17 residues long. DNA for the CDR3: TGTGCCAGCAGCCCCTGGCCGGGACAGGGGCTACACACTGAAGCTTTCTTT. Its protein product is CASSPWPGQGLHTEAFF.

The CDR3 nucleotides are TGTGCCAGTAGTCAGGGGCTCTCTGGGGCCAACGTCCTGACTTTC. Its translation: CASSQGLSGANVLTF. The chain uses TRBV19 and TRBJ2-6; TRBD1 might be the D (6 bases). The CDR3 is 15 residues long. Germline loops: CDR1 LNHDA, CDR2 SQIVND (reference sequence). Between the trimmed V and J ends, which lost 5 bases and 0 bases, there was a span of 8 bases.

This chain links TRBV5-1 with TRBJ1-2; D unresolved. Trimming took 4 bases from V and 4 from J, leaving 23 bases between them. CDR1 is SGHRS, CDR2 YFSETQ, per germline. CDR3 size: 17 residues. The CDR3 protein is CASSPRWSQRAFYGYTF. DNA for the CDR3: TGCGCCAGCAGCCCGCGGTGGTCACAGAGGGCCTTCTATGGCTACACCTTC. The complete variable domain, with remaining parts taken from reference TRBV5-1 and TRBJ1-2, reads KAGVTQTPRYLIKTRGQQVTLSCSPISGHRSVSWYQQTPGQGLQFLFEYFSETQRNKGNFPGRFSGRQFSNSRSEMNVSTLELGDSALYLCASSPRWSQRAFYGYTFGSGTRLTVV.

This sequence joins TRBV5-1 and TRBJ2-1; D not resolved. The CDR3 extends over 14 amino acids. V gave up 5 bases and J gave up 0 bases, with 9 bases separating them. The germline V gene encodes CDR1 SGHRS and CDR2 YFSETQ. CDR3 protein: CASRLADSYNEQFF. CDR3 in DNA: TGCGCCAGCAGACTGGCGGACTCCTACAATGAGCAGTTCTTC.

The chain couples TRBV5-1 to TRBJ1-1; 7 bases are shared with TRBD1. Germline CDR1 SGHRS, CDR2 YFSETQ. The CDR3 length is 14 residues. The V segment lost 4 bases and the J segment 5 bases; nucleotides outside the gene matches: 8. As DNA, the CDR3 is TGCGCCAGCAGCCCCGACAGGGTTGCGACTGAAGCTTTCTTT. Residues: CASSPDRVATEAFF.

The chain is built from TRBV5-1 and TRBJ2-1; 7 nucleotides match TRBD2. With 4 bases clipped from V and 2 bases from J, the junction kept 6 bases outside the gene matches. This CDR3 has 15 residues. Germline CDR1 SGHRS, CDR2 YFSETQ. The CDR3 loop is CASSPSSGTYNEQFF. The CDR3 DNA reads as TGCGCCAGCAGCCCCTCTAGCGGTACCTACAATGAGCAGTTCTTC.

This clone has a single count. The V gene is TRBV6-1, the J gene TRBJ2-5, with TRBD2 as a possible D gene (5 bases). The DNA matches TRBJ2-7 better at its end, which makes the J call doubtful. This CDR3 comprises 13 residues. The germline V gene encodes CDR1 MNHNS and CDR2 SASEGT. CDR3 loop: CASSVGVSYEQYF. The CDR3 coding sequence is TGTGCCAGCAGTGTCGGGGTCTCCTACGAGCAGTACTTC.

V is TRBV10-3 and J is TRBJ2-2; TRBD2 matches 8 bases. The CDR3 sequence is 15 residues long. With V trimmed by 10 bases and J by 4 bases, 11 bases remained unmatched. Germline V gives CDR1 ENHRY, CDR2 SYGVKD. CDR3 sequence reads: CATMGLAGGTGELFF. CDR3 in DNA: TGTGCCACCATGGGGCTAGCGGGCGGCACCGGGGAGCTGTTTTTT.

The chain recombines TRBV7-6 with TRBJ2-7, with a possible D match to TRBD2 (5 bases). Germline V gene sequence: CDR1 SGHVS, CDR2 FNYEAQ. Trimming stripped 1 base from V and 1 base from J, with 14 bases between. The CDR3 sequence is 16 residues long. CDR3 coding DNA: TGTGCCAGCAGCTTAGGAGGGCCGGGTAAATCCTACGAGCAGTACTTC. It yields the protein CASSLGGPGKSYEQYF.

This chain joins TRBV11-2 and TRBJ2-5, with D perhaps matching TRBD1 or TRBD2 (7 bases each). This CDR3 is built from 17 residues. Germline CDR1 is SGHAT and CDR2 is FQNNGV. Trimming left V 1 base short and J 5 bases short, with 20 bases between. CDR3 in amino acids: CASSLAQGGGWLETQYF. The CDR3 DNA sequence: TGTGCCAGCAGCTTAGCCCAGGGGGGGGGATGGTTGGAGACCCAGTACTTC.

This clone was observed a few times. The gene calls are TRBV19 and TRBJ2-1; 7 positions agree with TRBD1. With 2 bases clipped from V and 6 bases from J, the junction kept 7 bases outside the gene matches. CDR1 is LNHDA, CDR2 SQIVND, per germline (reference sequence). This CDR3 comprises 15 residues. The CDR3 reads CASSIRTGDGNEQFF. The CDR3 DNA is TGTGCCAGTAGTATACGAACAGGGGATGGCAATGAGCAGTTCTTC.

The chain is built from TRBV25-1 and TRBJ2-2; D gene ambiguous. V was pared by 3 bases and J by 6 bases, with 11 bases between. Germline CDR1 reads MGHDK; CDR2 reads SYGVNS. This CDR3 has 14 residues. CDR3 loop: CASSEKIAAGELFF. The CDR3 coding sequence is TGTGCCAGCAGTGAGAAGATAGCCGCCGGGGAGCTGTTTTTT.

The DNA for the CDR3 is TGTGCCAGCTCGGAGGGTTCTCTTAGCTATGGCTACACCTTC. The encoded protein is CASSEGSLSYGYTF. The chain couples TRBV18 to TRBJ1-2; D gene uncertain. The CDR3 length is 14 residues. Trimming pared 6 bases from V and 4 bases from J, leaving 15 bases between. CDR1 and CDR2 from the germline V gene are KGHSH and LQKENI.